Listed here are 13 T cell receptor beta chains from one sample, sequenced in a study of human T cells and chemical hapten exposure. MiXCR, applied by TCRdb to the RACE reads, yields one record per CDR3 protein. The table shows about 400,000 distinct CDR3 sequences, with 6% to 7% occurring only once. As for time point: patch test 2, 6 weeks after DPC sensitization. Indicated treatment: therapeutic diphenylcyclopropenone sensitization with weekly scalp DPC. Sample: whole blood, taken in connection with sensitization to the hapten diphenylcyclopropenone (DPC). These receptors originate from a woman aged 18-29 years with alopecia areata. Some clones in this sample may be carry-over from other donors' samples.

This clonotype has a handful of counts. The chain joins TRBV7-9 to TRBJ2-7, with TRBD1 matching 9 bases. This CDR3 comprises 13 residues. Germline trimming cut 6 bases from V and 6 bases from J; bases unmatched to any gene: 6. The V gene's germline CDR1 is SEHNR and CDR2 FQNEAQ (reference sequence). CDR3: CASRGTGPREQYF. Here the CDR3 DNA reads TGTGCCAGCAGGGGGACAGGGCCTCGCGAGCAGTACTTC.

The V and J genes are TRBV11-2 and TRBJ2-4; the D gene is possibly TRBD1 (6 bases). The CDR3 is 13 amino acids. Trimming pared 4 bases from V and 2 bases from J, leaving 6 bases between. Germline V CDR1 and CDR2: SGHAT, FQNNGV. CDR3 bases: TGTGCCAGCAGCTGGGACACCAAAAACATTCAGTACTTC. Residues: CASSWDTKNIQYF.

The sample holds many counts of this clonotype. CDR3 DNA sequence: TGTGCCAGCAGCCTAGGGACAGGGAGGGATCAGCCCCAGCATTTT. Residues: CASSLGTGRDQPQHF. J is TRBJ1-5 and V is TRBV7-9; 9 bases map to TRBD1. The CDR3 runs 15 residues. The germline V gene has CDR1 SEHNR and CDR2 FQNEAQ (reference sequence). The ends lost 5 bases at V and 5 bases at J; junction bases unmatched: 7.

The rearrangement uses TRBV3-1 and TRBJ2-5, with TRBD2 as a possible D gene (6 bases). This CDR3 has 13 residues. V lost 1 base, J lost 7 bases, and 10 bases lay in between. Germline-derived CDR1 and CDR2 are LGHDT and YNNKEL (reference sequence). The CDR3 sequence is CASSQAQEGTQYF. The CDR3 DNA reads TGTGCCAGCAGCCAAGCTCAGGAGGGGACCCAGTACTTC.

This clonotype was seen more than once but under ten times. This chain uses TRBV10-3 with TRBJ2-5, with D maybe TRBD2 (6 bases). V shed 6 bases and J shed 5 bases, with 13 bases lying between them. The V gene's germline CDR1 is ENHRY and CDR2 SYGVKD. The CDR3 covers 13 residues. The CDR3 here is CAIREGSEETQYF. CDR3 in DNA: TGTGCCATCAGGGAGGGGTCGGAGGAGACCCAGTACTTC.

This clonotype was counted at least ten times. This sequence joins TRBV7-6 and TRBJ2-3, with D hard to call. This CDR3 is built from 15 residues. CDR1 and CDR2 from the germline V gene are SGHVS and FNYEAQ. Trimming removed 1 base from V and 1 base from J, with 9 bases in between. The CDR3 coding sequence is TGTGCCAGCAGCTTAGGTGGTGTGGGCACAGATACGCAGTATTTT. This codes for CASSLGGVGTDTQYF. Using reference TRBV7-6 and TRBJ2-3 for the parts outside the CDR3, the full variable domain is GAGVSQSPRYKVTKRGQDVALRCDPISGHVSLYWYRQALGQGPEFLTYFNYEAQQDKSGLPNDRFSAERPEGSISTLTIQRTEQRDSAMYRCASSLGGVGTDTQYFGPGTRLTVL.

This clonotype appeared many times. The gene calls are TRBV6-5 and TRBJ1-4; weak D call: TRBD1 (6 bases). The CDR3 extends over 15 amino acids. Trimming cost V 2 bases and J 2 bases, with 9 bases left between them. Looked up from germline, CDR1 is MNHEY and CDR2 is SVGAGI. This chain's CDR3 is CASSYRDRTNEKLFF. CDR3 sequence (DNA): TGTGCCAGCAGTTACCGTGACAGGACTAATGAAAAACTGTTTTTT.

This clonotype was seen a few times. This CDR3 is CSAGAGTVQETQYF. DNA of the CDR3: TGCAGTGCTGGTGCCGGGACAGTCCAAGAGACCCAGTACTTC. The chain has TRBV20-1 and TRBJ2-5, with 7 nucleotides matching TRBD1. CDR3 length: 14 amino acids. The V and J ends lost 5 bases and 1 base, in that order; junction bases with no gene match: 7. Germline V gene data show CDR1 as DFQATT and CDR2 as SNEGSKA (reference sequence).

This clonotype was counted many times. The chain recombines TRBV29-1 with TRBJ1-1, with a weak D call TRBD1 (5 bases). This CDR3 has 13 amino acids. Trimming cost V 6 bases and J 3 bases, with 14 bases left between them. The germline V gene encodes CDR1 SQVTM and CDR2 ANQGSEA. The CDR3 DNA reads TGCAGCGTACTGGACAATCTCGACACTGAAGCTTTCTTT. It codes for CSVLDNLDTEAFF.

The CDR3 DNA sequence: TGTGCCAGCAGTCGAGCCCAGGGCGGGGGCACTGAAGCTTTCTTT. This encodes CASSRAQGGGTEAFF. This chain connects TRBV12-3 or TRBV12-4 to TRBJ1-1; TRBD1 is a possible D gene (5 bases). The CDR3 runs to 15 residues. Deletions cut 5 bases from V and 4 bases from J, with 17 bases between.

The CDR3 DNA reads as TGTGCCAGCAGAAACTCACAATCCCGACAGGGGAGGCCCTACGAGCAGTACTTC. It yields the protein CASRNSQSRQGRPYEQYF. The rearrangement joins TRBV6-2 or TRBV6-3 to TRBJ2-7, with 8 bases identical to TRBD1. There are 18 residues in the CDR3. Germline CDR1 MNHEY, CDR2 SVGEGT. After removal of 6 bases from V and 2 bases from J, the junction contained 18 bases not matched to a gene.

This clonotype occurred many times. The genes are TRBV15 and TRBJ2-3; TRBD2 matches at 8 bases. In germline, CDR1 is LNHNV, CDR2 YYDKDF (reference sequence). This CDR3 is 17 amino acids long. The J segment lost 1 base and the V segment lost 1 base, leaving 7 bases of the junction unmatched. CDR3 in amino acids: CATSRGSRGGGTDTQYF. The CDR3 DNA reads TGTGCCACCAGCAGAGGCTCACGGGGGGGCGGCACAGATACGCAGTATTTT.

Only a few counts were recorded for this clonotype. The gene calls are TRBV24-1 and TRBJ2-3, with a possible D match to TRBD1 (5 bases). The ends were cut back, 7 bases at V and 5 bases at J, with 9 bases in the middle. The length of the CDR3 is 12 residues. Germline V CDR1 and CDR2: KGHDR, SFDVKD. Written as DNA, the CDR3 is TGTGCCACCAGCCCCCAGGGAGATACGCAGTATTTT. Translating it yields CATSPQGDTQYF.